This T cell receptor (beta chain) was captured in a study of blood T cell repertoires in COVID-19. Study overall: Researchers got acute and convalescent COVID-19 samples from the United States, Italy and Spain. The cDNA or gDNA used as material had been derived from T cells, B-cell-depleted T cells, or PBMCs.

Germline V gene lookup returns CDR1 GTSNPN and CDR2 SVGIG (reference sequence). The CDR3 runs 14 residues. V shed 8 bases, J shed 4 bases, and the junction held 11 bases outside the gene matches. Source study methods: Scientists estimated how many nucleated cells there were by amplifying reference gene primers. Here immunoSEQ multiplex PCR was the method, and the copy in TCRdb shows in-frame clones only, minus some. That table furnishes V, J and clone size, whereas the DNA furnished D and trimming. The data contain about 400,000 clones, approximately 86% of them singletons. The genes are TRBV30 and TRBJ1-1, with 9 bases fitting TRBD1. The clonotype originates from a woman aged 60-70 years with COVID-19, enrolled during active disease. The material sequenced was peripheral blood. CDR3 in DNA: TGTGCCGTACATCCCGGGACAGGGAGCACTGAAGCTTTCTTT. Encoded protein: CAVHPGTGSTEAFF. The full variable domain, rest sourced from reference TRBV30 and TRBJ1-1, is SQTIHQWPATLVQPVGSPLSLECTVEGTSNPNLYWYRQAAGRGLQLLFYSVGIGQISSEVPQNLSASRPQDRQFILSSKKLLLSDSGFYLCAVHPGTGSTEAFFGQGTRLTVV.